Detailed here is one T cell receptor beta chain. The target of this receptor is not known. No quality values exist for individual bases; no much larger clone is one base distant. The sample belongs to a study of blood T cell repertoires in COVID-19 (dated by TCRdb to the early 2020s). Turning to the overall study: Samples from collaborators originated in the United States, Italy and Spain and spanned both the acute and convalescent phases of COVID-19. The material from the prospective study consisted of cDNA or gDNA derived from T cells, B-cell-depleted T cells, or PBMCs. Deeply sampled blood TCRbeta repertoires from subjects exposed to, actively infected with, or recovered from COVID-19 were included in the dataset. A freely available public database, intended as a resource for researchers studying the immune response to SARS-CoV-2, is where the repertoires were released. The samples were drawn from two sources: the first 160 participants of the ongoing ImmuneRACE study, and fewer than 1,500 subjects contributed by 6 global collaborators. Nearly every sample came with metadata listing a de-identified subject ID, COVID-19 status, age in years and sex. Where available, HLA class I and class II types were obtained from metadata supplied by the sample provider rather than from assay-based typing. General conclusions and limits of the study: Clinical and demographic metadata were provided uncurated, with the amount varying by source and participant.

Participants in the prospective study were aged about 18 to 89 years, lived in 20 to 30 United States geographic areas, and enrolled through a virtual design. To assign participants to cohorts, the prospective study relied on clinical history that participants themselves reported in a screening survey and a study questionnaire. ImmuneRACE Cohort 3 recovered participants were defined by two consecutive negative NP/OP PCR tests, healthcare professional clearance, or symptom resolution. Each participant in the prospective study had whole blood, serum and a nasopharyngeal or oropharyngeal swab collected by mobile phlebotomists. Prospective study participants could optionally give additional blood draws and questionnaires over an approximately two-month period. Before DNA extraction, prospective study blood samples were shipped either frozen or at room temperature. TCRbeta CDR3 regions were amplified from genomic DNA by means of the immunoSEQ Assay, a bias-controlled multiplex PCR. Processing in the source paper ran as follows. Within the assay, amplification of reference gene primers was used to estimate how many nucleated cells each sample contained. Sequence reads were collapsed and filtered to measure the absolute abundance of every unique TCRbeta CDR3 rearrangement. Productive Simpson clonality was computed per sample as the square root of Simpson's diversity index over productive rearrangements. The table was pulled from immuneACCESS by TCRdb, which kept in-frame rearrangements only. Such tables lose some clones; where checked, under half of the loss comes from unresolved V genes, and the rest has no known cause. V and J calls and clone size are those listed in that table; D and trimming were worked out from the DNA. This sample gives 300,000 or so clones in total; more than 85% of them show up just once. Together, the top ten hold 0.9% to 1.2% of the sample.

The sequence was collected from a woman aged 30 to 39 who had recovered from COVID-19. Source material: PBMCs or T cells enriched from blood (not recorded which).

The CDR3 protein is CASSLAQGDTDTQYF. The sequence in DNA is TGTGCCAGCAGCTTAGCACAGGGGGACACAGATACGCAGTATTTT. The chain is encoded by TRBV7-9 joined to TRBJ2-3, and TRBD1 matches 8 of the central bases. Trimming removed 0 bases from V and 2 bases from J; the gene matches leave 1 base unexplained. As encoded in the germline V gene (reference sequence), CDR1 is SEHNR while CDR2 is FQNEAQ. The CDR3 covers 15 residues, taking in both the cysteine and the phenylalanine. Kept here is only the CDR3 DNA, which spans 45 bases and is read in frame from base 1.